This section outlines one TCR beta chain sequence together with its context. Germline V gene lookup returns CDR1 SGHAT and CDR2 FQNNGV. V lost 1 base, J lost 3 bases, and 3 bases stayed unmatched. This CDR3 has 14 residues. This specimen comes from a study of blood T cell repertoires in COVID-19. Study in general: Nucleic acid was either cDNA or gDNA, and it came from T cells, B-cell-depleted T cells, or PBMCs.

In Seattle, patients joined the study during active infection and were tracked longitudinally. Original processing methods: Nucleated cell counts were estimated from reference gene primer amplification. Sequencing was performed with immunoSEQ multiplex PCR; in TCRdb, only in-frame clones are kept and a portion is missing. V, J and clone size reflect that table, while D and trimming were determined from the DNA. The sample lists 200,000 to 300,000 clones; around 90% were seen once. This TCR was sampled from a man in his thirties or forties with COVID-19, enrolled during active disease. Material for sequencing was peripheral blood. The chain carries TRBV11-2 and TRBJ2-7; the match to TRBD1 covers 7 bases. This chain's CDR3 is CASSLGGQIYEQYF. The CDR3 DNA is TGTGCCAGCAGCTTAGGGGGACAGATCTACGAGCAGTACTTC.